This T cell receptor (beta chain) was captured by sequencing in a study of blood T cell repertoires in COVID-19. Turning to the study itself: Acute-phase and convalescent COVID-19 samples originated in the United States, Italy and Spain. From T cells, B-cell-depleted T cells, or PBMCs came the material, which was cDNA or gDNA.

Original analysis: Researchers report that nucleated cell counts were estimated from reference gene primer amplification. Some clones are missing from TCRdb's copy, which holds only in-frame ones; the method was immunoSEQ multiplex PCR. That table supplies the V and J calls and clone size; D and trimming were determined from the DNA. The sample includes 80,000 or so clones, more than 75% seen only once; the top ten take around 9.3%. This CDR3 region has 15 residues. Germline CDR1 is MDHEN and CDR2 is SYDVKM. Germline trimming cut 5 bases from V and 4 bases from J; bases unmatched to any gene: 8. Source material: peripheral blood. This receptor was taken from a man between 60 and 75 years old with acute or convalescent COVID-19. The chain couples TRBV28 to TRBJ2-3; 8 positions agree with TRBD2. CDR3 sequence: CASSRPGGGADTQYF. CDR3 coding DNA: TGTGCCAGCAGTCGACCCGGGGGGGGAGCAGATACGCAGTATTTT.